The rows below give T cell receptor beta chains drawn from one sample of a study of CD8 T cells in Susac syndrome. MiXCR was run by TCRdb on the immunoSEQ multiplex PCR reads, yielding one entry per CDR3 protein. The profile shows 77,000 or so distinct CDR3 sequences, 85% to 95% of them singletons. The material sequenced was CD4+ T cells from PBMCs. All receptors come from a human donor with Susac syndrome. The CDR3 runs from the conserved cysteine through the conserved F or W. A D gene is named only where the DNA matches it firmly. Not all rows give a size; the values are once, few, many and, for expanded clones, a class.

d_call,clone_size,j_call,v_call,cdr3_aa,cdr3_nt
NA,once,TRBJ2-7,TRBV7-9,CASSSATTSYEQYF,TGTGCCAGCAGCTCCGCGACGACCTCCTACGAGCAGTACTTC
TRBD2,NA,TRBJ2-1,TRBV5-6,CASSPIAGARWDEQFF,TGTGCCAGCAGCCCTATAGCGGGAGCTCGCTGGGATGAGCAGTTCTTC
NA,few,TRBJ2-7,TRBV6-2/TRBV6-3,CASRTGITGQYF,TGTGCCAGCAGGACTGGGATAACGGGCCAGTACTTC
NA,NA,TRBJ2-7,TRBV10-3,CAISESYGTYYEQYF,TGTGCCATCAGTGAGTCGTACGGGACTTACTACGAGCAGTACTTC
NA,NA,TRBJ2-2,TRBV29-1,CSVNHNRASGELFF,TGCAGCGTCAACCATAATAGGGCTTCCGGGGAGCTGTTTTTT
NA,NA,TRBJ1-3,TRBV7-8,CASSLDMGYSGNTIYF,TGTGCCAGCAGCTTAGATATGGGCTACTCTGGAAACACCATATATTTT
NA,NA,TRBJ1-1,TRBV12-3/TRBV12-4,CASSLSGNTEAFF,TGTGCCAGCAGTTTATCAGGGAACACTGAAGCTTTCTTT
TRBD1,NA,TRBJ2-6,TRBV19,CASTTRGQGESGANVLTF,TGTGCCAGTACCACCCGCGGACAGGGGGAATCTGGGGCCAACGTCCTGACTTTC
TRBD2,NA,TRBJ2-1,TRBV4-3,CASSQVGGEPSGRAYNEQFF,TGCGCCAGCAGCCAAGTCGGCGGGGAGCCTAGCGGGAGGGCCTACAATGAGCAGTTCTTC
NA,NA,TRBJ2-7,TRBV20-1,CSARRYSRSYEQYF,TGCAGTGCTAGAAGATACAGCCGCTCCTACGAGCAGTACTTC
TRBD1,NA,TRBJ2-7,TRBV2,CASSVRGLNDEQYF,TGTGCCAGCAGTGTAAGGGGGCTTAACGACGAGCAGTACTTC
NA,NA,TRBJ2-1,TRBV3-1,CASRMGNEQFF,TGTGCCAGCAGGATGGGAAATGAGCAGTTCTTC
TRBD1,NA,TRBJ1-6,TRBV5-1,CASSLQGNNSPLHF,TGCGCCAGCAGCTTACAGGGGAACAATTCACCCCTCCACTTT
NA,NA,TRBJ2-5,TRBV5-4,CASSLEAGRQETQYF,TGTGCCAGCAGCTTGGAGGCTGGGCGGCAAGAGACCCAGTACTTC
NA,NA,TRBJ2-1,TRBV20-1,CSATQNNGEQFF,TGCAGTGCTACCCAAAACAACGGGGAGCAGTTCTTC
NA,NA,TRBJ1-2,TRBV19,CASSIADYGYTF,TGTGCCAGTAGTATCGCGGACTATGGCTACACCTTC
NA,NA,TRBJ2-5,TRBV7-6,CASSPGTRIQPLQETQYF,TGTGCCAGCAGCCCTGGGACAAGGATCCAACCCCTGCAAGAGACCCAGTACTTC
NA,NA,TRBJ2-3,TRBV7-2,CASSFPSQTQYF,TGTGCCAGCAGCTTCCCTAGCCAGACGCAGTATTTT
NA,NA,TRBJ2-5,TRBV3-1,CASSQETQYF,TGTGCCAGCAGCCAAGAGACCCAGTACTTC